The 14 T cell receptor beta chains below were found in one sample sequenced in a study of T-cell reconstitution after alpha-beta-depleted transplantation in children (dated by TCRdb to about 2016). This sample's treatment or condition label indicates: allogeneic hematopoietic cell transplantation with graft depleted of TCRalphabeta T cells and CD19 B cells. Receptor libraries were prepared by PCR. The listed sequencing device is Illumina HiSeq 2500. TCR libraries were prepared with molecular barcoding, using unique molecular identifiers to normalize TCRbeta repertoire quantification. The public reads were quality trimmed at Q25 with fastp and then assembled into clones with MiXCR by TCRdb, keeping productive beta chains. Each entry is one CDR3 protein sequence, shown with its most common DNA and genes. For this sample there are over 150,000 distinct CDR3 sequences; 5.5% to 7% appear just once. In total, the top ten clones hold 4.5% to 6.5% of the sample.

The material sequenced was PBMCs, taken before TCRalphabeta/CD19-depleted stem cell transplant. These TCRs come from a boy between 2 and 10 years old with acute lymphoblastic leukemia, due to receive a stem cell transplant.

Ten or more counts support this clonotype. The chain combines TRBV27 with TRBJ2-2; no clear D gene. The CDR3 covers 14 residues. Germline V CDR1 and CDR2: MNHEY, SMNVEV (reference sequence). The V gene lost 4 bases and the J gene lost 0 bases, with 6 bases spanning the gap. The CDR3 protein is CASSSQTNTGELFF. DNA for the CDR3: TGTGCCAGCAGTTCCCAGACGAACACCGGGGAGCTGTTTTTT.

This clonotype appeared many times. The CDR3, as DNA: TGTGCCAGCAGCTGGAATCCTAGCGGGGGATTGTCAGATACGCAGTATTTT. Its protein product is CASSWNPSGGLSDTQYF. This rearrangement joins TRBV12-3 or TRBV12-4 to TRBJ2-3; 10 bases match TRBD2. The CDR3 is made up of 17 amino acids. V shed 6 bases, J shed 4 bases, and the junction held 13 bases outside the gene matches.

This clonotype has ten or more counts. CDR3 coding DNA: TGTGCCACCAGTGATTTGTTTACAGGATCCTCGAACACCGGGGAGCTGTTTTTT. Amino acids: CATSDLFTGSSNTGELFF. This chain uses TRBV24-1 with TRBJ2-2, with D tentatively TRBD1 (5 bases). The CDR3 has 18 residues. The ends were cut back, 0 bases at V and 0 bases at J, with 13 bases in the middle. Germline values: CDR1 KGHDR, CDR2 SFDVKD.

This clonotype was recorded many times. CDR3 nucleotide sequence: TGTGCCAGCAGCCAATCTGGGACGGCCTATGGCTACACCTTC. This codes for CASSQSGTAYGYTF. V and J are TRBV3-1 and TRBJ1-2; D might be TRBD1 (5 bases). The germline V gene encodes CDR1 LGHDT and CDR2 YNNKEL (reference sequence). Trimming stripped 2 bases from V and 4 bases from J, with 11 bases between. The CDR3 length is 14 residues. Variable domain in full (rest from reference TRBV3-1 and TRBJ1-2): DTAVSQTPKYLVTQMGNDKSIKCEQNLGHDTMYWYKQDSKKFLKIMFSYNNKELIINETVPNRFSPKSPDKAHLNLHINSLELGDSAVYFCASSQSGTAYGYTFGSGTRLTVV.

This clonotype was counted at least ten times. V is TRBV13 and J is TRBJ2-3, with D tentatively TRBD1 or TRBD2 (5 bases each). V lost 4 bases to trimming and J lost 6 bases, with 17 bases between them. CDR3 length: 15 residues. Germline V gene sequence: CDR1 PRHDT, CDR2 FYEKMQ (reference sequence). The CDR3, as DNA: TGTGCCAGCAGCTCCAAACAAAAAGGGGAGGATACGCAGTATTTT. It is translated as CASSSKQKGEDTQYF.

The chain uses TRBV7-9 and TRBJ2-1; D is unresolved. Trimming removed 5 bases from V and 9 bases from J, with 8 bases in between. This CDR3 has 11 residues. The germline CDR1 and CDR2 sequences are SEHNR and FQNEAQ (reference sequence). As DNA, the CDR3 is TGTGCCAGCAGCCCCCTGCTTGAGCAGTTCTTC. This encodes CASSPLLEQFF.

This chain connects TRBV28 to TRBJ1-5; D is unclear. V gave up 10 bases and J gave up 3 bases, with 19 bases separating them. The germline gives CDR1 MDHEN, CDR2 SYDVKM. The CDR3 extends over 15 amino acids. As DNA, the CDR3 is TGTGCCATCCTGAAGGGTGGCCAGGCCAATCAGCCCCAGCATTTT. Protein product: CAILKGGQANQPQHF.

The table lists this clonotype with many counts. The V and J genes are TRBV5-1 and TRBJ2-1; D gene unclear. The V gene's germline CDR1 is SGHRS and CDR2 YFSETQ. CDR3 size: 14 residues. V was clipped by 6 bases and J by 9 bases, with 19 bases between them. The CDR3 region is CASNDDPVMGEQFF. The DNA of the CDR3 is TGCGCCAGCAACGACGACCCGGTAATGGGTGAGCAGTTCTTC.

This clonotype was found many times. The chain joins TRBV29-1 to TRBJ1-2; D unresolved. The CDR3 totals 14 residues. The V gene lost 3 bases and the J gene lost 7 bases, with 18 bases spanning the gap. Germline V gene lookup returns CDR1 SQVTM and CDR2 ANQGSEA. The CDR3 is CSVEGQRVSGGYTF. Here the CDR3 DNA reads TGCAGCGTTGAGGGTCAACGGGTGAGCGGTGGCTACACCTTC.

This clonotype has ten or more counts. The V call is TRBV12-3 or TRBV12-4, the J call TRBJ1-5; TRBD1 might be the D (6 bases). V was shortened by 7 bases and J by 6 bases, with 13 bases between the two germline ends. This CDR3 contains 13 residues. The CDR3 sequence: CASTIGGRQPQHF. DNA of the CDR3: TGTGCCAGCACCATAGGGGGGCGTCAGCCCCAGCATTTT.

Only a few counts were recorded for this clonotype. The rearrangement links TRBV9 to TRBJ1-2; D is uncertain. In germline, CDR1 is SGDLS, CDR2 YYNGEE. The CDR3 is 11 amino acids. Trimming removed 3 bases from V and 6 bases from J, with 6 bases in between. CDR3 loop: CASSGENGYTF. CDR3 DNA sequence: TGTGCCAGCAGCGGCGAGAATGGCTACACCTTC.

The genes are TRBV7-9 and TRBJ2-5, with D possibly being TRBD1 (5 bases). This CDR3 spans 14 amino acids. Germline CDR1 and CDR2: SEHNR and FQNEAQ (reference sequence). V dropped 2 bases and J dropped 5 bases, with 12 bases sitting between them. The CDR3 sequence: CASSLRGQEETQYF. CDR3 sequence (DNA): TGTGCCAGCAGCTTAAGGGGCCAGGAGGAGACCCAGTACTTC.

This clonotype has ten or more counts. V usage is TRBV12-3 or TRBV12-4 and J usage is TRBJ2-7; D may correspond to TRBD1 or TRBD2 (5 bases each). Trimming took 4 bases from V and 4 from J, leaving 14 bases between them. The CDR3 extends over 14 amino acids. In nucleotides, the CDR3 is TGTGCCAGCAGTTCCGGGACCGGGCTATACGAGCAGTACTTC. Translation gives CASSSGTGLYEQYF.

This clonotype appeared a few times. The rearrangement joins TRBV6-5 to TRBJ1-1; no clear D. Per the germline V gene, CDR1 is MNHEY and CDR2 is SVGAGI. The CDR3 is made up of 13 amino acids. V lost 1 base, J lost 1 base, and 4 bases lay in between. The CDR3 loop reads CASSYLGNTEAFF. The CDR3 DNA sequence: TGTGCCAGCAGTTACTTAGGGAACACTGAAGCTTTCTTT.